Listed here are 15 T cell receptor beta chains from one sample, sequenced in a study of cytotoxic CD8 clonotypes in ibrutinib-treated CLL. TCRdb keeps only in-frame clones here, not all; method: immunoSEQ multiplex PCR. Of over 9,000 clones in the sample, 65% to 85% were seen once. Here the sequenced sample was PBMCs, taken at disease progression, from a patient treated with ibrutinib. These receptors originate from a human donor with chronic lymphocytic leukemia.

The V call is TRBV7-9, the J call TRBJ2-3; D not resolved. The germline gives CDR1 SEHNR, CDR2 FQNEAQ (reference sequence). The ends were cut back, 4 bases at V and 3 bases at J, with 20 bases in the middle. The CDR3 sequence is 17 residues long. The CDR3: CASSYAVGGIGTDTQYF. The DNA for the CDR3 is TGTGCCAGCAGCTACGCCGTTGGTGGGATCGGTACAGATACGCAGTATTTT.

This chain links TRBV7-2 with TRBJ1-1; 8 bases map to TRBD1. Germline CDR1 is SGHTA and CDR2 is FQGNSA. This CDR3 is built from 14 residues. Unmatched junction bases numbered 3, after V lost 1 base and J lost 5 bases. The CDR3 spells CASSLDRTGTEAFF. CDR3 bases: TGTGCCAGCAGCTTAGACAGGACAGGGACTGAAGCTTTCTTT. The full variable domain, rest sourced from reference TRBV7-2 and TRBJ1-1, is GAGVSQSPSNKVTEKGKDVELRCDPISGHTALYWYRQSLGQGLEFLIYFQGNSAPDKSGLPSDRFSAERTGGSVSTLTIQRTQQEDSAVYLCASSLDRTGTEAFFGQGTRLTVV.

This rearrangement joins TRBV19 to TRBJ1-1; TRBD1 agrees at 8 bases. The CDR3 runs to 17 residues. Per germline, CDR1 LNHDA and CDR2 SQIVND (reference sequence). The V and J ends lost 7 bases and 2 bases, in that order; junction bases with no gene match: 15. CDR3 DNA sequence: TGTGCCAGTACCCAGTTTTCAGGGGGCTCGGGCAACACTGAAGCTTTCTTT. Amino acids: CASTQFSGGSGNTEAFF.

The chain couples TRBV5-4 to TRBJ1-4; 8 nucleotides agree with TRBD1. The CDR3 has 13 amino acids. V shed 3 bases and J 6 bases; nucleotides not matched to a gene: 1. In germline, CDR1 is SGHNT, CDR2 YYREEE (reference sequence). CDR3 sequence: CASSSGQDEKLFF. DNA for the CDR3: TGTGCCAGCAGCTCGGGACAGGATGAAAAACTGTTTTTT.

V gene TRBV18 combines with J gene TRBJ2-7; D may be TRBD1 (5 bases). Deletions cut 2 bases from V and 0 bases from J, with 11 bases between. CDR1 and CDR2 from the germline V gene are KGHSH and LQKENI. The CDR3 sequence is 15 residues long. CDR3 loop: CASSPAQGSSYEQYF. In DNA, the CDR3 is TGTGCCAGCTCACCAGCTCAGGGCAGCTCCTACGAGCAGTACTTC.

The J gene is TRBJ2-2, the V gene TRBV5-4, with D perhaps TRBD2 (5 bases). V was clipped by 0 bases and J by 7 bases, with 16 bases between them. Per germline, CDR1 SGHNT and CDR2 YYREEE (reference sequence). The length of the CDR3 is 16 residues. The CDR3 region has the DNA TGTGCCAGCAGCTTGGACTCCACGAGGGTGGGCGGGGAGCTGTTTTTT. Residues: CASSLDSTRVGGELFF.

The chain has TRBV30 and TRBJ2-7; D call uncertain. V was pared by 0 bases and J by 2 bases, with 5 bases between. Germline values: CDR1 GTSNPN, CDR2 SVGIG (reference sequence). The CDR3 sequence is 12 residues long. CDR3 loop: CAWSVTAYEQYF. In DNA form, the CDR3 reads TGTGCCTGGAGTGTAACAGCCTACGAGCAGTACTTC.

The chain couples TRBV10-3 to TRBJ2-4, with TRBD1 as a possible D gene (5 bases). This CDR3 spans 15 amino acids. CDR1 is ENHRY, CDR2 SYGVKD, per germline. V was shortened by 0 bases and J by 8 bases, with 14 bases between the two germline ends. The CDR3 protein is CAISESTRVFDIQYF. Here the CDR3 DNA reads TGTGCCATCAGTGAGTCGACCAGGGTGTTCGACATTCAGTACTTC.

The rearrangement joins TRBV5-1 to TRBJ2-2; D not certain. V dropped 2 bases and J dropped 0 bases, with 2 bases sitting between them. Germline values: CDR1 SGHRS, CDR2 YFSETQ. The CDR3 contains 13 residues. The CDR3: CASSFANTGELFF. CDR3 nucleotide sequence: TGCGCCAGCAGCTTCGCGAACACCGGGGAGCTGTTTTTT.

This chain links TRBV10-3 with TRBJ2-2; D is undetermined. Germline CDR1 reads ENHRY; CDR2 reads SYGVKD. Trimming shortened V by 6 bases and J by 2 bases, and 10 bases separated the two germline ends. The CDR3 extends over 14 amino acids. CDR3 sequence: CAISQDSNTGELFF. CDR3 nucleotides: TGTGCCATCAGCCAGGATAGCAACACCGGGGAGCTGTTTTTT.

The chain has TRBV7-3 and TRBJ2-5; unclear D gene. The CDR3 totals 13 residues. The V end lost 5 bases, the J end lost 0 bases, and 7 bases lay between the germline ends. Per germline, CDR1 SGHTA and CDR2 FQGTGA. The CDR3 nucleotides read TGTGCCAGCAGCCTCGCAAACCAAGAGACCCAGTACTTC. This sequence encodes CASSLANQETQYF.

The V gene is TRBV6-5, the J gene TRBJ2-7; D is uncertain. V lost 8 bases and J 3 bases, leaving 14 bases between the germline ends. The CDR3 sequence is 13 residues long. Germline V gene lookup returns CDR1 MNHEY and CDR2 SVGAGI. The CDR3 bases are TGTGCCAGCCACAGTGGTTTTGGCTACGAGCAGTACTTC. Translating gives CASHSGFGYEQYF.

The rearrangement uses TRBV10-3 and TRBJ1-1, with a weak D call TRBD1 (5 bases). The CDR3 consists of 13 residues. Germline CDR1 reads ENHRY; CDR2 reads SYGVKD. With 6 bases removed from V and 0 bases from J, the gap between germline ends came to 8 bases. CDR3 amino acids: CAIRTVMNTEAFF. Written as DNA, the CDR3 is TGTGCCATCAGGACAGTCATGAACACTGAAGCTTTCTTT.

J is TRBJ2-5 and V is TRBV7-9, with TRBD2 matching over 7 bases. The J segment lost 6 bases and the V segment lost 1 base, leaving 11 bases of the junction unmatched. The germline CDR1 and CDR2 sequences are SEHNR and FQNEAQ (reference sequence). The CDR3 is made up of 16 amino acids. CDR3 loop: CASSLVSGQAFKTQYF. The CDR3, as DNA: TGTGCCAGCAGCTTAGTTAGCGGGCAGGCCTTCAAGACCCAGTACTTC.

This clone was seen only once. J is TRBJ2-5 and V is TRBV18; D is possibly TRBD2 (5 bases). The V end was cut by 0 bases, the J end by 5 bases, with 10 bases between. The length of the CDR3 is 14 residues. Germline V gene lookup returns CDR1 KGHSH and CDR2 LQKENI. CDR3 amino acids: CASSPPSLAETQYF. Here the CDR3 DNA reads TGTGCCAGCTCACCACCTTCCTTAGCGGAGACCCAGTACTTC.